Below, one T cell receptor beta chain is given with its context. What it recognizes is unknown. These data belong to a study of cytomegalovirus exposure and HLA in healthy donors. Study-wide results and caveats: TCR sequences were mostly rare, though some public TCRs occurred in many donors.

CDR3 length: 15 residues. Germline-derived CDR1 and CDR2 are SGHRS and YFSETQ. Trimming left V 1 base short and J 9 bases short, with 14 bases between. Donors were drawn from the approximately 120-subject validation cohort, separate from the approximately 670-subject first cohort. TCRdb's copy holds only in-frame clones and misses some; the assay was immunoSEQ multiplex PCR. Of 90,000 to 150,000 clones in the sample, roughly 88% were seen once. This TCR was sampled from a man younger than 35 in good health and CMV-seronegative. Material for sequencing was PBMCs. J is TRBJ1-6 and V is TRBV5-1, with D maybe TRBD1 (5 bases). CDR3 sequence reads: CASSLPGGSGSPLHF. CDR3 sequence (DNA): TGCGCCAGCAGCTTGCCGGGGGGATCGGGTTCACCCCTCCACTTT.